The 23 T cell receptor beta chains given below trace back to one sample, sequenced in a study of breast tumors, draining lymph nodes, adjacent tissues. Samples came from axillary lymph nodes draining the breast cancer. TCRdb fed the multiplex PCR reads into MiXCR, producing one record per CDR3 protein. The table includes fewer than 90,000 distinct CDR3 sequences, around 28% detected once. Sequencing was carried out using axillary lymph node tissue. The receptors originated from a female donor with breast cancer. Some clones in this sample may be carry-over from other donors' samples.

The chain uses TRBV7-9 and TRBJ1-4; D gene unclear. The CDR3 runs to 14 residues. Germline values: CDR1 SEHNR, CDR2 FQNEAQ (reference sequence). Trimming cost V 5 bases and J 5 bases, with 12 bases left between them. CDR3 sequence reads: CASSIWDGNEKLFF. The CDR3 DNA reads TGTGCCAGCAGCATTTGGGATGGGAATGAAAAACTGTTTTTT.

The V and J genes are TRBV7-9 and TRBJ2-7, with 11 bases identical to TRBD1. V was clipped by 8 bases and J by 3 bases; unmatched bases: 6. Germline-derived CDR1 and CDR2 are SEHNR and FQNEAQ (reference sequence). This CDR3 spans 14 amino acids. The CDR3 reads CASGTDRGLYEQYF. CDR3 nucleotide sequence: TGTGCCAGCGGCACGGACAGGGGGCTCTACGAGCAGTACTTC.

In this sample, this clonotype turned up once. At one end the junction does not follow the germline gene, possibly because of a read error. J is TRBJ1-2 and V is TRBV4-1; no reliable D call. Germline assignment: CDR1 MGHRA and CDR2 YSYEKL. CDR3 size: 15 residues. The CDR3 reads CASSPGRGTNSGYTF. The CDR3 DNA follows: TGCGCCAGCAGCCCCGGACGGGGAACTAACTCTGGCTACACCTTC.

This clonotype appeared a few times. A read error is possible here, since a much larger clone lies one base away. V and J are TRBV20-1 and TRBJ2-4; 7 nucleotides agree with TRBD1. Germline CDR1 reads DFQATT; CDR2 reads SNEGSKA (reference sequence). The CDR3 totals 15 residues. CDR3 region: CSAKPGQLAKSIQYF. CDR3 nucleotides: TGCAGTGCGAAACCGGGACAGCTAGCCAAAAGCATTCAGTACTTC.

CDR3 sequence reads: CASSRDYGSGNTIYF. The CDR3 coding sequence is TGTGCCAGCAGCCGAGATTACGGGTCTGGAAACACCATATATTTT. The chain recombines TRBV5-4 with TRBJ1-3; D gene uncertain. The V and J ends lost 4 bases and 1 base respectively, with 12 bases between them. Germline assignment: CDR1 SGHNT and CDR2 YYREEE (reference sequence). The CDR3 is 15 residues long. Complete variable domain (other parts from reference TRBV5-4 and TRBJ1-3): ETGVTQSPTHLIKTRGQQVTLRCSSQSGHNTVSWYQQALGQGPQFIFQYYREEENGRGNFPPRFSGLQFPNYSSELNVNALELDDSALYLCASSRDYGSGNTIYFGEGSWLTVV.

This clonotype was seen repeatedly, ten times or more. This chain uses TRBV19 with TRBJ2-3; tentatively, D is TRBD1 or TRBD2 (5 bases each). Trimming pared 6 bases from V and 0 bases from J, leaving 10 bases between. CDR1 is LNHDA, CDR2 SQIVND, per germline (reference sequence). The CDR3 is made up of 14 amino acids. CDR3 in DNA: TGTGCCAGTAGAAACCGGGGCAGCACAGATACGCAGTATTTT. Translation gives CASRNRGSTDTQYF.

The genes are TRBV15 and TRBJ2-5, with 9 bases matching TRBD1. The J call could be wrong; TRBJ2-1 is a better fit for the DNA end. Germline V gene lookup returns CDR1 LNHNV and CDR2 YYDKDF (reference sequence). The length of the CDR3 is 13 residues. The CDR3 sequence is CATIGTGPLEQFF. In DNA form, the CDR3 reads TGTGCCACCATAGGGACAGGGCCTCTTGAGCAGTTCTTC.

This sequence joins TRBV20-1 and TRBJ2-7; 10 bases fit TRBD2. CDR1 is DFQATT, CDR2 SNEGSKA, per germline (reference sequence). The length of the CDR3 is 14 residues. With V trimmed by 5 bases and J by 9 bases, 13 bases remained unmatched. The CDR3, as DNA: TGCAGTGCTTTCCCTCTAGCGGGAGTCAACGGGCAGTACTTC. It is translated as CSAFPLAGVNGQYF.

As concerns this clonotype: This is likely a read error, given that the CDR3 carries no conserved phenylalanine or tryptophan at its end. The chain joins TRBV7-2 to TRBJ1-5; D is perhaps TRBD1 (5 bases). This CDR3 has 15 residues. Germline CDR1 and CDR2: SGHTA and FQGNSA. The ends were cut back, 5 bases at V and 2 bases at J, with 13 bases in the middle. This CDR3 is CASSVDSIGNQPQHL. The CDR3 DNA sequence: TGTGCCAGCAGCGTCGACAGTATAGGCAATCAGCCCCAGCATCTT.

This clonotype has a count of ten or more. V is TRBV7-9 and J is TRBJ2-7; tentative D call: TRBD2 (5 bases). Germline CDR1 and CDR2: SEHNR and FQNEAQ (reference sequence). The ends were cut back, 4 bases at V and 6 bases at J, with 22 bases in the middle. The CDR3 is 16 amino acids. In DNA form, the CDR3 reads TGTGCCAGCAGCTCAAACGCGGGCGGCTTACTACGCGAGCAGTACTTC. Translating it yields CASSSNAGGLLREQYF.

The V call is TRBV24-1, the J call TRBJ2-5; D is possibly TRBD1 (5 bases). V was cut by 10 bases and J by 7 bases, with 18 bases left in between. Germline V CDR1 and CDR2: KGHDR, SFDVKD. This CDR3 spans 13 amino acids. This chain's CDR3 is CATPVLGRGTQYF. CDR3 coding DNA: TGTGCCACACCGGTTCTGGGGCGAGGGACCCAGTACTTC.

Concerning this clonotype itself: A clone one base away is much larger, so this may be a read error. This chain joins TRBV19 and TRBJ2-7; 7 bases line up with TRBD1. Germline V lookup: CDR1 LNHDA, CDR2 SQIVND (reference sequence). The CDR3 contains 14 residues. CDR3 loop: CASSITGATYGQYF. CDR3 sequence (DNA): TGTGCCAGTAGTATTACAGGGGCTACCTACGGGCAGTACTTC.

The gene calls are TRBV29-1 and TRBJ2-1; D might be TRBD2 (6 bases). The germline V and J ends were trimmed by 3 bases and 0 bases, with 6 bases remaining between them. The CDR3 loop spans 13 amino acids. Germline V gene data show CDR1 as SQVTM and CDR2 as ANQGSEA. The CDR3 DNA reads TGCAGCGTTGACGGGAGCTCCTACAATGAGCAGTTCTTC. Its protein product is CSVDGSSYNEQFF.

This clonotype showed up many times. V is TRBV9 and J is TRBJ1-4; a weak D match, TRBD1 (6 bases). This CDR3 has 15 amino acids. CDR1 SGDLS and CDR2 YYNGEE come from the germline V gene. Between the trimmed V and J ends, which lost 0 bases and 4 bases, there was a span of 10 bases. In DNA, the CDR3 is TGTGCCAGCAGCGTAGAAGGGGGGATTAATGAAAAACTGTTTTTT. It translates to CASSVEGGINEKLFF.

Concerning this clonotype: A read error may explain this, as a much larger clone is one base away. This CDR3 is CASSQTQAFGQYF. In nucleotides, the CDR3 is TGTGCCAGCAGTCAAACCCAGGCCTTTGGGCAGTACTTC. The chain uses TRBV6-1 and TRBJ2-7; the D is unclear. Trimming stripped 5 bases from V and 9 bases from J, with 17 bases between. The CDR3 sequence is 13 residues long. Germline V CDR1 and CDR2: MNHNS, SASEGT.

This clonotype was recorded many times. V usage is TRBV12-3 or TRBV12-4 and J usage is TRBJ2-7; 10 nucleotides agree with TRBD2. The CDR3 totals 15 residues. V lost 3 bases, J lost 3 bases, and 5 bases stayed unmatched. CDR3 in amino acids: CASSFGASGSYEQYF. The CDR3 DNA reads TGTGCCAGCAGTTTTGGGGCTAGCGGGAGCTACGAGCAGTACTTC.

This clonotype was recorded many times. The rearrangement uses TRBV11-2 and TRBJ2-3; 11 bases agree with TRBD2. Germline trimming cut 0 bases from V and 2 bases from J; bases unmatched to any gene: 4. The CDR3 is 17 amino acids. Germline V gene sequence: CDR1 SGHAT, CDR2 FQNNGV. CDR3 sequence (DNA): TGTGCCAGCAGCTTAGAGGTAGCGGGAGGGCCCACAGATACGCAGTATTTT. Protein product: CASSLEVAGGPTDTQYF.

About this clonotype itself: With a much larger clone just one base away, this may be a read error. The V and J genes are TRBV5-8 and TRBJ2-7; D ambiguous. This CDR3 comprises 13 residues. Germline CDR1 is SGHTS and CDR2 is YDEGEE. Trimming took 0 bases from V and 5 from J, leaving 9 bases between them. The CDR3 DNA reads TGTGCCAGCAGCTTGGACAGAGCGAACGAGCAGTACTTC. It encodes CASSLDRANEQYF.

This clonotype was detected many times. The V gene is TRBV5-1, the J gene TRBJ2-5, with D perhaps TRBD1 (5 bases). The CDR3 totals 15 residues. Germline CDR1 reads SGHRS; CDR2 reads YFSETQ. Trimming removed 0 bases at V and 5 bases at J, with 14 bases between. The CDR3 region is CASSLESGIRETQYF. CDR3 coding DNA: TGCGCCAGCAGCTTGGAGTCAGGGATCCGGGAGACCCAGTACTTC.

The chain recombines TRBV11-3 with TRBJ1-2; TRBD1 matches 12 bases. The CDR3 is made up of 15 amino acids. Germline CDR1 SGHNT, CDR2 YENEEA. Trimming removed 5 bases from V and 4 bases from J; junction bases left unmatched: 5. This chain's CDR3 is CASSKGQGAVYGYTF. In DNA form, the CDR3 reads TGTGCCAGCAGCAAGGGACAGGGGGCTGTCTATGGCTACACCTTC.

Many counts were recorded for this clonotype. The rearrangement joins TRBV6-4 to TRBJ2-5; D is perhaps TRBD2 (5 bases). V dropped 3 bases and J dropped 4 bases, with 9 bases sitting between them. The V gene's germline CDR1 is MRHNA and CDR2 SNTAGT. This CDR3 comprises 13 residues. CDR3 sequence: CASSEPGIETQYF. The CDR3 coding sequence is TGTGCCAGCAGTGAGCCCGGGATAGAGACCCAGTACTTC.

In the case of this clonotype: A much larger clone lies a single base off, so this may be a read error. This sequence joins TRBV5-4 and TRBJ2-2, with D possibly being TRBD2 (6 bases). Trimming took off 6 bases at V and 3 bases at J, with 15 bases between the two ends. This CDR3 has 15 residues. Germline V gives CDR1 SGHNT, CDR2 YYREEE (reference sequence). The CDR3, as DNA: TGTGCCAGCACCCGCGTAGCGGCAGACACCGGGGAGCTGTTTTTT. This gives the protein CASTRVAADTGELFF.

In regard to this clonotype: An end of the junction differs from the germline gene, which may be a read error. V and J are TRBV10-3 and TRBJ1-2, with 9 bases fitting TRBD1. This CDR3 is 15 amino acids long. Per germline, CDR1 ENHRY and CDR2 SYGVKD. CDR3 amino acids: CAISSGTGIFFGYAF. The CDR3 DNA reads TGCGCCATCAGTTCCGGGACAGGGATTTTTTTTGGCTACGCCTTC.